This TCR beta chain was recorded in a study of blood T cell repertoires in COVID-19. Overall study: In each case, the material was cDNA or gDNA derived from T cells, B-cell-depleted T cells, or PBMCs.

Authors' analysis steps: Using reference gene primer amplification, nucleated cell counts were estimated. Repertoires were generated with immunoSEQ multiplex PCR, while TCRdb's copy carries only in-frame clones and drops some. V, J and clone size were drawn from that table, and D and trimming were deduced from the DNA. Found here are around 98,000 clones, 82% of them singletons; the top ten hold roughly 10%. The V segment lost 5 bases and the J segment 5 bases; nucleotides outside the gene matches: 6. Germline V gene sequence: CDR1 SNHLY, CDR2 FYNNEI. This CDR3 has 15 amino acids. The V and J genes are TRBV2 and TRBJ2-2; the match to TRBD1 covers 9 bases. The sequence was obtained from a man between 65 and 80 years old with active or convalescent COVID-19. The material sequenced was peripheral blood. Here the CDR3 DNA reads TGTGCCAGCAGTTGGACAGGGGTTAGGACCGGGGAGCTGTTTTTT. Its translation is CASSWTGVRTGELFF.